This T cell receptor (beta chain) was documented in a study of blood T cell repertoires in COVID-19. Sequencing used immunoSEQ multiplex PCR; TCRdb keeps in-frame clones, though not all of them. Here the sample spans 350,000 to 400,000 clones, approximately 90% being singletons. This CDR3 contains 15 residues. Germline CDR1 and CDR2: MNHEY and SMNVEV (reference sequence). V was trimmed by 4 bases and J by 4 bases, leaving 14 bases between them. This chain joins TRBV27 and TRBJ1-5, with TRBD1 as a possible D gene (6 bases). The sample comprised PBMCs or T cells enriched from blood (not recorded which). This clonotype originated in a woman between 35 and 50 years old who had been exposed to COVID-19. The CDR3 DNA sequence: TGTGCCAGCAGTTCCCTACAGGGACCTAATCAGCCCCAGCATTTT. It translates to CASSSLQGPNQPQHF.